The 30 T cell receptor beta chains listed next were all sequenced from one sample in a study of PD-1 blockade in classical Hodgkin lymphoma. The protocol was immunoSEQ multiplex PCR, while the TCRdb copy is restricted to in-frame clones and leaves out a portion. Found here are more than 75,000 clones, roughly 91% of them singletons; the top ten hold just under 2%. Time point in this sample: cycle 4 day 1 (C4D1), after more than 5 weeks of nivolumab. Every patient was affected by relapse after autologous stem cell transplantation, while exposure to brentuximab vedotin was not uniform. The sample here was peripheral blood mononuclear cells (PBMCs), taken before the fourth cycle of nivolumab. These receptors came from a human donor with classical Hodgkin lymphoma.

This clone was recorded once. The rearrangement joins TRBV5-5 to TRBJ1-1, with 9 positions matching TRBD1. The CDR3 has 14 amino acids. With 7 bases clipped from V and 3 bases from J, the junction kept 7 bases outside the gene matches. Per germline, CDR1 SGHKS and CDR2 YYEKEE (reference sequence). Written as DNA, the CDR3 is TGTGCCAGCGACTCACAGGGGGCGCACACTGAAGCTTTCTTT. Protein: CASDSQGAHTEAFF.

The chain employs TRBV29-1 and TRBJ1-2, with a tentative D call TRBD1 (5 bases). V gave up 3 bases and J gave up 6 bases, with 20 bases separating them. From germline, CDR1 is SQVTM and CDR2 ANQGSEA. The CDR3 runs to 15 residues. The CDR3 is CSVDTSGPRGDGYTF. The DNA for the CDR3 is TGCAGCGTTGATACATCCGGGCCCCGAGGGGATGGCTACACCTTC.

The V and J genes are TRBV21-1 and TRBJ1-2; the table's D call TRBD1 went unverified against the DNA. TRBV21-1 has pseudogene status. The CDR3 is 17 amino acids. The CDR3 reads CASSKGDRDPTNYGYTF. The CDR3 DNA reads TGTGCCAGCAGCAAAGGGGACAGGGACCCCACTAACTATGGCTACACCTTC.

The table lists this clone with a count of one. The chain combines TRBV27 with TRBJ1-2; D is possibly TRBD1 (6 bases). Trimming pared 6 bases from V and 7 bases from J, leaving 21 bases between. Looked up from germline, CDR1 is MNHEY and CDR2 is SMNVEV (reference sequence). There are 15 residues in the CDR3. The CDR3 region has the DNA TGTGCCAGCAGGGAAGTCAGGGGACAAAACCGTGGCTACACCTTC. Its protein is CASREVRGQNRGYTF.

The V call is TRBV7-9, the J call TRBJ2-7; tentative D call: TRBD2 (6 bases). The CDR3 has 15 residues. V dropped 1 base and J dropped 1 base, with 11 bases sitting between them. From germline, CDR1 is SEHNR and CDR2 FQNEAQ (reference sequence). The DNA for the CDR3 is TGTGCCAGCAGCTTAGTAGGGACTGCTTCCTACGAGCAGTACTTC. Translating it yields CASSLVGTASYEQYF.

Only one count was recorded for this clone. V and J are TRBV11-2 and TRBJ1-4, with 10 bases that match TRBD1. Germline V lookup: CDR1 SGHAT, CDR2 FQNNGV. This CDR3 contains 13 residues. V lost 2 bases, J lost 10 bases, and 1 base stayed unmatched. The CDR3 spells CASSLRTGGKLFF. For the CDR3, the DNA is TGTGCCAGCAGCTTACGGACAGGGGGAAAACTGTTTTTT.

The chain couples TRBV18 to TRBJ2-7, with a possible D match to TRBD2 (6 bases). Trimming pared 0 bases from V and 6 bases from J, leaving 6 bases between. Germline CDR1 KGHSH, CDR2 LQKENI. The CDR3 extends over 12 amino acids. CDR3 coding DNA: TGTGCCAGCTCACCACCGGAGGGCGAGCAGTACTTC. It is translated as CASSPPEGEQYF.

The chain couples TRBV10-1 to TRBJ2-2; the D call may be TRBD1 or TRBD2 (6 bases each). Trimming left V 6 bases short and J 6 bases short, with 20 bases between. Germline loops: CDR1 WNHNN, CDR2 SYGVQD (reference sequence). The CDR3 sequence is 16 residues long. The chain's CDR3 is CASSSTGGWGAGELFF. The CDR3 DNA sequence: TGCGCCAGCAGCTCCACCGGGGGCTGGGGGGCCGGGGAGCTGTTTTTT.

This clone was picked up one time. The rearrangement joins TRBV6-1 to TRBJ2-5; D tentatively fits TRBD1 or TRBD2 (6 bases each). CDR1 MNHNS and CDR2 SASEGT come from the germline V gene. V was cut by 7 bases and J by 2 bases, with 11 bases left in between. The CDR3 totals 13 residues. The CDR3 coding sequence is TGTGCCAGCAAGGAGGGGGGACAAGAGACCCAGTACTTC. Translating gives CASKEGGQETQYF.

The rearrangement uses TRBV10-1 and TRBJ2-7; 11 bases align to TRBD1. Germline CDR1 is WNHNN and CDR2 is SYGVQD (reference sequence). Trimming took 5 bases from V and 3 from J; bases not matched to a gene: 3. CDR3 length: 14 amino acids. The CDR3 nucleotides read TGCGCCAGCAGTTATGGGACAGGGGGCTACGAGCAGTACTTC. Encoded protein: CASSYGTGGYEQYF.

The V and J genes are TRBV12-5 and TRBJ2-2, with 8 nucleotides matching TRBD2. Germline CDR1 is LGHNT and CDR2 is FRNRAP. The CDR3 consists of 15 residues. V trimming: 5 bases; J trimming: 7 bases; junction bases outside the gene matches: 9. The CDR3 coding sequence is TGTGCTAGTGGTCCGGGACTAGAGGCCGGCGGGGAGCTGTTTTTT. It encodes CASGPGLEAGGELFF.

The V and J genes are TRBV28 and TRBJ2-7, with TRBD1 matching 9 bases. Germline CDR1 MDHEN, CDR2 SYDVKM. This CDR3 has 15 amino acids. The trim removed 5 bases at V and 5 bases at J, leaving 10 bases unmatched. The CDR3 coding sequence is TGTGCCAGCAGTCCAAATTTGGGACAGGGCAACGAGCAGTACTTC. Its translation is CASSPNLGQGNEQYF. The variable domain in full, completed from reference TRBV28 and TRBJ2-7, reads DVKVTQSSRYLVKRTGEKVFLECVQDMDHENMFWYRQDPGLGLRLIYFSYDVKMKEKGDIPEGYSVSREKKERFSLILESASTNQTSMYLCASSPNLGQGNEQYFGPGTRLTVT.

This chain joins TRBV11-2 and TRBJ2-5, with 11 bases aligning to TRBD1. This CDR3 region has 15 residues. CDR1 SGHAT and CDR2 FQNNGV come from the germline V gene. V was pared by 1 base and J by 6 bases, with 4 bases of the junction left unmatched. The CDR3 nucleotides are TGTGCCAGCAGCTTAGGGACAGGGGGCGCGAAGACCCAGTACTTC. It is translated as CASSLGTGGAKTQYF.

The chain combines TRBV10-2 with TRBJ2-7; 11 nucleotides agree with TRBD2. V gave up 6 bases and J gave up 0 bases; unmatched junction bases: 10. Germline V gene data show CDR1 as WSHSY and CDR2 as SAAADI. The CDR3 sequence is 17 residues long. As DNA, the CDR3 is TGCGCCAGCAGCCGGACTAGCGGGCGCGTTAGCTCCTACGAGCAGTACTTC. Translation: CASSRTSGRVSSYEQYF.

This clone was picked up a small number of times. CDR3 amino acids: CASSTLGEQYF. CDR3 nucleotide sequence: TGTGCCAGTAGTACGCTGGGCGAGCAGTACTTC. V is TRBV19 and J is TRBJ2-7; D is unclear. Trimming cost V 4 bases and J 6 bases, with 7 bases left between them. The CDR3 loop spans 11 amino acids. Per germline, CDR1 LNHDA and CDR2 SQIVND (reference sequence).

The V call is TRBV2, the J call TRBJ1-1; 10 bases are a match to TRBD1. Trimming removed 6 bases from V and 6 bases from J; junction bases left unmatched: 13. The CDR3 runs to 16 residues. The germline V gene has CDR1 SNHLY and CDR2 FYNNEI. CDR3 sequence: CASRPMRDRGTAEAFF. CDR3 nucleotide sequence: TGTGCCAGCAGACCCATGAGGGACAGGGGAACCGCTGAAGCTTTCTTT.

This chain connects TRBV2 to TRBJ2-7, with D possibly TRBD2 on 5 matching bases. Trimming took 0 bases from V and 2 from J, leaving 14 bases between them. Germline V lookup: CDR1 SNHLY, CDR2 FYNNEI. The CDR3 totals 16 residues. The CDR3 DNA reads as TGTGCCAGCAGTGAAGCGAGACTACGACTAACCTACGAGCAGTACTTC. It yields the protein CASSEARLRLTYEQYF.

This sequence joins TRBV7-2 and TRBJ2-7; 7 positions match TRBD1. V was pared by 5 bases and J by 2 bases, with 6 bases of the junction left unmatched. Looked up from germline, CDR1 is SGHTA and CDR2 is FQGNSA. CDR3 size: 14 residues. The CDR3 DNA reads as TGTGCCAGCAGCCTCCGGGACAGAACCTACGAGCAGTACTTC. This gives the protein CASSLRDRTYEQYF.

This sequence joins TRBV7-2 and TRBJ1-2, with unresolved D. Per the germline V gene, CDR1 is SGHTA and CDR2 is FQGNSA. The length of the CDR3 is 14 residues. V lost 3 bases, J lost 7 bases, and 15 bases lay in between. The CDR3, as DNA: TGTGCCAGCAGCTTGGGAGCGGGGATTGGTGGCTACACCTTC. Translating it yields CASSLGAGIGGYTF.

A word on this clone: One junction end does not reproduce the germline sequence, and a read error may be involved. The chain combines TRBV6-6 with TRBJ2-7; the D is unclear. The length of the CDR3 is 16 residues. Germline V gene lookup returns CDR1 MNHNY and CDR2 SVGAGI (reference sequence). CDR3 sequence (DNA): TGTGCCAGCAGTGACTCCGGAAAATCCAGGCACTACGAGCAGTACTTC. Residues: CASSDSGKSRHYEQYF.

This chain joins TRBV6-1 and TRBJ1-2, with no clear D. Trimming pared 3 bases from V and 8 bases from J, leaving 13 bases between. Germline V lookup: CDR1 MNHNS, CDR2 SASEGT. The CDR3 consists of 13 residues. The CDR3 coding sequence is TGTGCCAGCAGTGACTTGGGGTCCGGCGGCTACACCTTC. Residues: CASSDLGSGGYTF.

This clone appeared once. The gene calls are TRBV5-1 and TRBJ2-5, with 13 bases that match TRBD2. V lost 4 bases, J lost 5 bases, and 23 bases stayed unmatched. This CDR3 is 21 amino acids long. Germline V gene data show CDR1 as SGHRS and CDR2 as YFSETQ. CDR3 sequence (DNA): TGCGCCAGCAGCCGAGTCGCTTTGCAGGGGGTACTAGCGGGAGGGGTCGAGACCCAGTACTTC. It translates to CASSRVALQGVLAGGVETQYF.

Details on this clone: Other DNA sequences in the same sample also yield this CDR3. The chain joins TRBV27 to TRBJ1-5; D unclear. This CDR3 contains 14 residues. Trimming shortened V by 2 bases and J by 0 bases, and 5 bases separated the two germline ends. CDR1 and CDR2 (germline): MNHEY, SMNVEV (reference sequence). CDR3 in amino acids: CASSLGYSNQPQHF. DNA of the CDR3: TGTGCCAGCAGTTTAGGATATAGCAATCAGCCCCAGCATTTT.

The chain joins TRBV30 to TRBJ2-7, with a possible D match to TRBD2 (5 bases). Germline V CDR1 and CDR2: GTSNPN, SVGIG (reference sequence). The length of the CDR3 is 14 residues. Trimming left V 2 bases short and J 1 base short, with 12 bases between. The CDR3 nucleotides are TGTGCCTGGAGTCATTCGGGGTCTTCCTACGAGCAGTACTTC. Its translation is CAWSHSGSSYEQYF.

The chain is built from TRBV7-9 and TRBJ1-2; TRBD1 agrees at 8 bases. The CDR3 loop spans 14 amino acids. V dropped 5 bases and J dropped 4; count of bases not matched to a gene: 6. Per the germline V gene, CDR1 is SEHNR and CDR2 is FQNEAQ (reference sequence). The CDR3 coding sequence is TGTGCCAGCAGCCTCCCGGGACAGGCCTATGGCTACACCTTC. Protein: CASSLPGQAYGYTF.

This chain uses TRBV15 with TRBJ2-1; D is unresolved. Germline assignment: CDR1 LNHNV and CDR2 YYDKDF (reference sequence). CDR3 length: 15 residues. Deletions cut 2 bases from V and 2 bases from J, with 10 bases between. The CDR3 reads CATSRYREPYNEQFF. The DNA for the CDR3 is TGTGCCACCAGCAGATACCGAGAGCCCTACAATGAGCAGTTCTTC. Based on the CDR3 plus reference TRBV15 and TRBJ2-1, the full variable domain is DAMVIQNPRYQVTQFGKPVTLSCSQTLNHNVMYWYQQKSSQAPKLLFHYYDKDFNNEADTPDNFQSRRPNTSFCFLDIRSPGLGDTAMYLCATSRYREPYNEQFFGPGTRLTVL.

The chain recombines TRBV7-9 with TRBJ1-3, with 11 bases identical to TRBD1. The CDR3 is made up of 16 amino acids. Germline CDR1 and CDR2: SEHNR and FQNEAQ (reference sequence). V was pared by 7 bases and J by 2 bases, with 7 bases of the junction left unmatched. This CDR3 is CASTGDRGLTGNTIYF. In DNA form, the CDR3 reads TGTGCCAGCACGGGGGACAGGGGGTTAACTGGAAACACCATATATTTT.

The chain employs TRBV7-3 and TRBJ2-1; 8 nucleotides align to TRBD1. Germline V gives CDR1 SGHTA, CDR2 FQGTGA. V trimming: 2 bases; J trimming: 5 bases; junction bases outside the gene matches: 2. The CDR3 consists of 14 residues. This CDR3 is CASSLHRGDNEQFF. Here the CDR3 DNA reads TGTGCCAGCAGCTTACACAGGGGGGACAATGAGCAGTTCTTC.

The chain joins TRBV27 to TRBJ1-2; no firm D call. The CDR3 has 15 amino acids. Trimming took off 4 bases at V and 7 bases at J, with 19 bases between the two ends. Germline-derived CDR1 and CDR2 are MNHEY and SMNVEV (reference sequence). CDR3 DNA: TGTGCCAGCAGTTCGAGGTGGACCCGGGGATCTGGCTACACCTTC. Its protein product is CASSSRWTRGSGYTF.

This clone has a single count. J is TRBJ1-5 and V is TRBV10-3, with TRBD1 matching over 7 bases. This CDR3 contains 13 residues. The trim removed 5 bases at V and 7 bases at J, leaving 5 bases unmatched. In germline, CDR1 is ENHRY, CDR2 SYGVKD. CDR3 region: CAISPDRAQPQHF. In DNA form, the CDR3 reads TGTGCCATCAGTCCCGACAGGGCCCAGCCCCAGCATTTT.